The entry that follows covers one TCR beta chain sequence. Cells sorted as Tregs were CD4+, CD25+ and CD127-/low. Each CDR3 protein gets one entry after TCRdb re-called the 5' RACE reads with MiXCR. This table has about 4,900 distinct CDR3 sequences, 72% appearing once. The germline gives CDR1 MGHRA, CDR2 YSYEKL. This CDR3 spans 14 amino acids. Trimming left V 4 bases short and J 5 bases short, with 14 bases between. The chain has TRBV4-1 and TRBJ2-5; D is uncertain. This clonotype was obtained from a female donor with breast cancer. Sequenced input: Tregs sorted from blood. CDR3 nucleotides: TGCGCCAGCAGCCTATTTATGGATGGGGAGACCCAGTACTTC. Its translation is CASSLFMDGETQYF.